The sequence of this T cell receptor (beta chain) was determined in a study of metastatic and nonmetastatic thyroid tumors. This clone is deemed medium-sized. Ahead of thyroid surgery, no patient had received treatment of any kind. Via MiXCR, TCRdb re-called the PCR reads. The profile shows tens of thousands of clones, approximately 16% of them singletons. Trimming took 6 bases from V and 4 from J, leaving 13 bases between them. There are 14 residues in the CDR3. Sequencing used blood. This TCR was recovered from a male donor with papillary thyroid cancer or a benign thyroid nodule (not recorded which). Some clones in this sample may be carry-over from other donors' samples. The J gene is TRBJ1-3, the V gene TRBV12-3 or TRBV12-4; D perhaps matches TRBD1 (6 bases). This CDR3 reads CASSYTGTGNTIYF. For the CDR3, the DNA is TGTGCCAGCAGCTACACAGGGACAGGAAACACCATATATTTT.